A selection of T cell receptor beta chains follows, all from one sample in a study of molecular identifiers for immune sequencing clone quantification. MiXCR was run by TCRdb on the PCR reads, yielding one entry per CDR3 protein. The repertoire includes over 300,000 distinct CDR3 sequences, roughly a quarter of them detected once, and about 0.71% sits in the top ten. Sequencing was carried out using naive CD8+ T cells from blood, with Jurkat cell RNA spiked in. Every receptor here comes from a human donor in good health. Some libraries in this study had Jurkat cell RNA spiked in. Both conserved end residues are part of each CDR3.

cdr3_length v_call cdr3_aa
15 TRBV28 CASSFRGPMNTEAFF
14 TRBV28 CASSRRGSRDEQYF
16 TRBV4-1 CASSQLTRTVNTEAFF
16 TRBV7-9 CASNRGGVRPGNTIYF
15 TRBV5-5 CASSSGPRGGTEAFF
13 TRBV10-3 CAISESPDYGYTF
14 TRBV7-2 CASSLAGDHNVLTF
15 TRBV30 CAWTSGGAVTDTQYF
17 TRBV14 CASIQEFAGWNTGELFF
13 TRBV5-1 CASSLKRGQPQHF
17 TRBV4-3 CASSQGEATSGTYEQYF
15 TRBV5-1 CASSLEIRVQETQYF
16 TRBV7-9 CASREMTGLSGNTIYF
15 TRBV5-6 CASSLAAGVRETQYF
12 TRBV19 CASSFAADMQYF
17 TRBV7-9 CASSYPNAGTGSYEQYF
15 TRBV2 CASSEGVVTNQPQHF
15 TRBV6-5 CASSYGGLSTDTQYF
13 TRBV2 CASSETVNTEAFF
15 TRBV7-2 CASSLVTGVQETQYF
14 TRBV7-9 CASSLGQPNYGYTF
16 TRBV12-3/TRBV12-4 CASSLTSGRGSDTQYF
14 TRBV13 CASSRSGNNQPQHF
14 TRBV6-5 CASRLGQGALEQYF
15 TRBV3-1 CASSRGDSSNQPQHF
16 TRBV2 CASRMTGQGNTGELFF
16 TRBV19 CASSISSLGGDYEQCF
14 TRBV19 CASSRLGEDTEAFF
15 TRBV9 CASSPSGTSANEQFF
13 TRBV20-1 CSARGTSRYEQYF
18 TRBV12-5 CASLIAATSDANTGELFF
12 TRBV7-9 CASSPGYQPQHF
14 TRBV4-1 CASSQGAGEDTQYF
18 TRBV7-6 CASSPRARLAGGTGELFF
14 TRBV30 CAWSVTTVGTEAFF
14 TRBV28 CASSPTHRVYEQYF
16 TRBV20-1 CGATSGPRKYTDTQYF
16 TRBV19 CASRTSGGVTANEQFF
16 TRBV4-1 CASSQVLGNSNQPQHF
13 TRBV27 CASRQGASYEQYF
20 TRBV4-3 CASSQDWGVTSGIYTDTQYF
18 TRBV4-2 CASSQEGDWAGLTDTQYF
14 TRBV27 CASRKTGGQETQYF
15 TRBV7-3 CASSLTGASHTEAFF
14 TRBV3-1 CASSPSGVAQPQHF
13 TRBV29-1 CRVASGQGYEQYF
15 TRBV13 CASSQYGGLGHPLHF
17 TRBV7-2 CASSLEYASVVRETQYF
17 TRBV7-6 CASSFLRPRDGTGELFF
13 TRBV13 CASSSGQTHRAFF
17 TRBV7-9 CASSLAASGGSTDTQYF
15 TRBV5-4 CATTTRTGGESPLHF
13 TRBV7-3 CASSPSGIGEQYF
14 TRBV14 CASSQDRRNSPLHF
14 TRBV13 CASCTGPGAGELFF